This T cell receptor (beta chain) was sequenced in a study of OX40 agonist ivuxolimab in advanced cancers. In the study overall: Mean age about 60 years, range 23 to 79; roughly 82% male. One hepatocellular carcinoma and a couple of cutaneous melanoma patients partially responded.

Clones were sequenced by immunoSEQ multiplex PCR, and TCRdb holds only the in-frame ones, with some missing. The sample has about 120,000 clones, around nine tenths seen once; the top ten hold less than 0.35%. This CDR3 is 15 amino acids long. Germline V gene sequence: CDR1 LNHDA, CDR2 SQIVND (reference sequence). The V gene lost 3 bases and the J gene lost 1 base, with 12 bases spanning the gap. This clone was counted ten times or more. Patients with a history of autoimmune disease or on systemic immunosuppression were excluded. The clonotype was recovered from an adult with an advanced solid tumor such as melanoma, head and neck, liver or kidney cancer. The chain has TRBV19 and TRBJ1-1; D is ambiguous. Sequencing was performed on CD4+ or CD8+ T cells sorted from blood, taken in a trial of the OX40 agonist ivuxolimab. In DNA, the CDR3 is TGTGCCAGTAGTATGAGTTCCAAGGGGAACACTGAAGCTTTCTTT. It encodes CASSMSSKGNTEAFF. Filled out from reference TRBV19 and TRBJ1-1, the complete variable domain reads DGGITQSPKYLFRKEGQNVTLSCEQNLNHDAMYWYRQDPGQGLRLIYYSQIVNDFQKGDIAEGYSVSREKKESFPLTVTSAQKNPTAFYLCASSMSSKGNTEAFFGQGTRLTVV.